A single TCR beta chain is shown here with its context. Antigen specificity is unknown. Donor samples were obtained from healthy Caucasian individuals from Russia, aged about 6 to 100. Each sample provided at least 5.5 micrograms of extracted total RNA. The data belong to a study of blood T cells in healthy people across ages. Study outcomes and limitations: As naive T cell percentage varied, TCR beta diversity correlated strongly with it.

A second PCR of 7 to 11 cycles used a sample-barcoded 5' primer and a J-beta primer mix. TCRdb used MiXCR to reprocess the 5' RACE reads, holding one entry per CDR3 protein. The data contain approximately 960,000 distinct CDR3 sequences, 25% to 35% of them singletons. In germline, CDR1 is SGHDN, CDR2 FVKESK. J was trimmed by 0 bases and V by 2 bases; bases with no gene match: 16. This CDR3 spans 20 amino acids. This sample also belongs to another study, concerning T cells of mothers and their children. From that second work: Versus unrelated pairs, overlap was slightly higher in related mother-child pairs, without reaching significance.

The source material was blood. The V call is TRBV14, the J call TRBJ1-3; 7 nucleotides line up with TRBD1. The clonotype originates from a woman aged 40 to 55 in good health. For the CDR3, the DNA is TGTGCCAGCAGCCAACCCCGGAGAGGGGGCACTTTATTCTCTGGAAACACCATATATTTT. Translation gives CASSQPRRGGTLFSGNTIYF.